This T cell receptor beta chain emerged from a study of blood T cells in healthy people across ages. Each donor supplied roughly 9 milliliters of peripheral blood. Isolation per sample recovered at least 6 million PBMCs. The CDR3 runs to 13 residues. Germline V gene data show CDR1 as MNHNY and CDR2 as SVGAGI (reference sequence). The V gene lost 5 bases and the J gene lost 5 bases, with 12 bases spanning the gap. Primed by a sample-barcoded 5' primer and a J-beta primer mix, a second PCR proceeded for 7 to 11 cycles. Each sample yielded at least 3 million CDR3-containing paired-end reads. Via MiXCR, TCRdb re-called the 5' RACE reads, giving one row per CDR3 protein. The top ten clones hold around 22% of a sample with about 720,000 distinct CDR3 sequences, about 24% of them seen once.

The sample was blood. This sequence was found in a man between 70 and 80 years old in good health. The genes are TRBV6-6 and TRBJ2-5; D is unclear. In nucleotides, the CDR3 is TGTGCCAGCAGTCTACAAAGCAAGGAGACCCAGTACTTC. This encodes CASSLQSKETQYF.